Listed below are T cell receptor beta chains from one sample, sequenced in a study of early T cells in non-severe SARS-CoV-2 infection. Each CDR3 protein is one row after TCRdb ran MiXCR on the 5' RACE reads. The table shows about 76,000 distinct CDR3 sequences, with around 15% occurring only once. Material for sequencing was whole blood. The receptors were sampled from an adult who was a healthcare worker with PCR-confirmed SARS-CoV-2 infection or an uninfected control (not recorded which). The CDR3 runs from the conserved cysteine through the conserved F or W. A D gene is named only where the DNA matches it firmly. Size values are once, few and many counts, or a class for expanded clones, and some rows have none.

V gene	clone size	D gene	J gene	CDR3 protein	CDR3 DNA
TRBV4-3	few	TRBD2	TRBJ2-7	CASSPQATSGSYEQYF	TGCGCCAGCAGCCCCCAAGCGACTAGCGGGAGCTACGAGCAGTACTTC
TRBV7-3	-	TRBD1	TRBJ1-2	CASSPQGGGSGYTF	TGTGCCAGCAGCCCCCAGGGAGGGGGCTCTGGCTACACCTTC
TRBV6-1	-	-	TRBJ1-5	CASFGYSNQPQHF	TGTGCCAGCTTCGGTTATAGCAATCAGCCCCAGCATTTT
TRBV6-5	-	-	TRBJ1-6	CASSYGQGGSPLHF	TGTGCCAGCAGTTACGGGCAGGGTGGGTCACCCCTCCACTTT
TRBV9	-	-	TRBJ2-7	CASSAPPSESSYEQYF	TGTGCCAGCAGCGCCCCCCCGTCCGAGAGCTCCTACGAGCAGTACTTC
TRBV27	-	-	TRBJ2-2	CASSLPLALANTGELFF	TGTGCCAGCAGTTTACCGCTAGCCCTGGCGAACACCGGGGAGCTGTTTTTT
TRBV7-9	-	-	TRBJ1-4	CASSPSLGGEKLFF	TGTGCCAGCAGCCCCTCCTTGGGGGGTGAAAAACTGTTTTTT
TRBV28	many	-	TRBJ1-4	CASRFPDGNEKLFF	TGTGCCAGCAGGTTCCCGGACGGGAATGAAAAACTGTTTTTT
TRBV29-1	few	-	TRBJ2-5	CSVEEGETQYF	TGCAGCGTTGAAGAGGGGGAGACCCAGTACTTC
TRBV5-1	-	-	TRBJ2-7	CASSFGTGSYEQYF	TGCGCCAGCAGCTTCGGGACTGGATCCTACGAGCAGTACTTC
TRBV10-2	few	-	TRBJ1-1	CASRPPRGLGNTEAFF	TGCGCCAGCAGGCCTCCCCGTGGTCTCGGGAACACTGAAGCTTTCTTT
TRBV6-4	-	TRBD1	TRBJ2-7	CASSPTGTGGSYEQYF	TGTGCCAGCAGCCCCACTGGGACAGGGGGGTCCTACGAGCAGTACTTC
TRBV29-1	few	-	TRBJ2-5	CSVRLVGETQYF	TGCAGCGTTCGACTAGTTGGCGAGACCCAGTACTTC
TRBV4-3	-	-	TRBJ2-7	CASSQDEGNEQYF	TGCGCCAGCAGCCAAGACGAGGGGAACGAGCAGTACTTC
TRBV6-2/TRBV6-3	-	TRBD2	TRBJ2-7	CASSYGGLAGEQYF	TGTGCCAGCAGTTACGGTGGACTAGCAGGGGAGCAGTACTTC
TRBV29-1	many	-	TRBJ2-6	CSVETLTVSGANVLTF	TGCAGCGTTGAGACCTTGACGGTATCTGGGGCCAACGTCCTGACTTTC
TRBV28	many	TRBD1	TRBJ1-2	CASLVPGQGANGYTF	TGTGCCAGCTTGGTTCCCGGACAGGGGGCCAATGGCTACACCTTC
TRBV6-5	many	TRBD1	TRBJ1-5	CASSSRQGGNQPQHF	TGTGCCAGCAGTTCCAGACAGGGGGGAAATCAGCCCCAGCATTTT
TRBV27	-	TRBD2	TRBJ2-1	CASSPLSGGARNEQFF	TGTGCCAGCAGTCCCCTTAGCGGGGGGGCTAGGAATGAGCAGTTCTTC
TRBV18	few	TRBD1	TRBJ2-3	CASSPPTGTGSDTQYF	TGTGCCAGCTCACCACCCACCGGGACAGGTTCAGATACGCAGTATTTT
TRBV4-2	many	-	TRBJ2-3	CASSQVYRGATDTQYF	TGTGCCAGCAGCCAAGTCTACCGGGGGGCTACAGATACGCAGTATTTT
TRBV5-1	-	-	TRBJ2-5	CASSLLGSQETQYF	TGCGCCAGCAGCTTACTAGGATCTCAAGAGACCCAGTACTTC
TRBV6-6	many	TRBD1	TRBJ1-1	CASRTGANEAFF	TGTGCCAGTCGGACAGGGGCGAATGAAGCTTTCTTT
TRBV19	-	-	TRBJ2-1	CASTADSYNEQFF	TGTGCCAGTACGGCTGACTCCTACAATGAGCAGTTCTTC
TRBV7-9	few	-	TRBJ1-3	CASSRTTDPSGDTIYF	TGTGCCAGCAGCAGGACAACAGACCCCTCCGGGGACACCATATATTTT
TRBV18	-	TRBD2	TRBJ2-1	CASSELAGGQHEQFF	TGTGCCAGCTCAGAACTAGCGGGAGGTCAACATGAGCAGTTCTTC
TRBV20-1	many	-	TRBJ2-7	CSAKRGTTEQYF	TGCAGTGCCAAGAGGGGGACGACCGAGCAGTACTTC
TRBV27	-	TRBD1	TRBJ1-1	CASSPGTGGITEAFF	TGTGCCAGCAGTCCCGGGACAGGGGGGATCACTGAAGCTTTCTTT
TRBV20-1	-	-	TRBJ1-1	CSANLPDTNTEAFF	TGCAGTGCTAACCTACCCGACACGAACACTGAAGCTTTCTTT
TRBV9	few	-	TRBJ2-5	CASSPSRGGGETQYF	TGTGCCAGCAGCCCCTCACGGGGAGGAGGAGAGACCCAGTACTTC
TRBV15	-	TRBD1	TRBJ1-3	CATSKGRGPSDENTIYF	TGTGCCACCAGCAAGGGCAGGGGGCCTTCGGATGAAAACACCATATATTTT
TRBV18	few	-	TRBJ2-3	CASSPRTVIDTQYF	TGTGCCAGCTCACCGCGGACTGTAATAGATACGCAGTATTTT
TRBV11-2	-	-	TRBJ1-2	CASSFLGSYGYTF	TGTGCCAGCAGCTTTTTAGGCAGCTATGGCTACACCTTC
TRBV12-3/TRBV12-4	-	-	TRBJ2-1	CASTQGLPGYNEQFF	TGTGCCAGCACCCAGGGACTCCCCGGTTACAATGAGCAGTTCTTC
TRBV4-2	-	-	TRBJ1-5	CASSPLDGNQPQHF	TGTGCCAGCAGCCCTCTGGACGGCAATCAGCCCCAGCATTTT
TRBV12-3/TRBV12-4	-	-	TRBJ1-5	CASSFSGNQPQHF	TGTGCCAGCAGTTTTTCGGGGAACCAGCCCCAGCATTTT
TRBV7-9	-	TRBD2	TRBJ2-7	CASSSTSGRWEQYF	TGTGCCAGCAGCTCCACTAGCGGGAGGTGGGAGCAGTACTTC